This T cell receptor beta chain came from a study of shared clonotypes between healthy human individuals. Overall study context: Donor composition was a couple of women and a few men, aged 18 to 49.

All donors qualified as healthy HIV-negative adults and had experienced no recent acute infections or vaccinations. When replicate PCRs were run on sorted subsets, they used about 200 ng DNA, some 29,000 T cell genomes. The assay was immunoSEQ multiplex PCR, and TCRdb's table has in-frame clones only and misses some. The repertoire consists of under 2,500,000 clones, with under 97% occurring once and the leading ten covering approximately 0.13%. Between the trimmed V and J ends, which lost 8 bases and 0 bases, there was a span of 10 bases. CDR1 is ENHRY and CDR2 is SYGVKD in the germline V gene. The CDR3 length is 13 residues.

This sequence joins TRBV10-3 and TRBJ1-1, with D perhaps TRBD1 (6 bases). Sample: naive CD4+ T cells sorted from blood. Subset: CD45RA+ positively selected. The receptor was isolated from a man between 18 and 35 years old in good health. CDR3 sequence (DNA): TGTGCCATCGTGGACAGCTTGAACACTGAAGCTTTCTTT. Protein: CAIVDSLNTEAFF.